The 19 T cell receptor beta chains listed next were all sequenced from one sample in a study of blood T cell repertoires in COVID-19. Sequenced by immunoSEQ multiplex PCR; TCRdb stores in-frame clones only, minus some. The sample records roughly 200,000 clones, around 86% being singletons. Sequenced: PBMCs or T cells enriched from blood (not recorded which). Receptors originate from a middle-aged woman with acute COVID-19.

The chain recombines TRBV29-1 with TRBJ2-1; 7 bases agree with TRBD1. The CDR3 runs 13 residues. The J segment lost 6 bases and the V segment lost 4 bases, leaving 6 bases of the junction unmatched. Germline V gives CDR1 SQVTM, CDR2 ANQGSEA. The CDR3 loop reads CSVGGGTFNEQFF. As DNA, the CDR3 is TGCAGCGTTGGAGGGGGCACCTTCAATGAGCAGTTCTTC.

The rearrangement uses TRBV5-1 and TRBJ2-2; no definite D call. Germline loops: CDR1 SGHRS, CDR2 YFSETQ. CDR3 length equals 12 residues. Trimming took 2 bases from V and 6 from J, leaving 5 bases between them. The DNA of the CDR3 is TGCGCCAGCAGCTTCTCCGCCGGGGAGCTGTTTTTT. The encoded protein is CASSFSAGELFF.

The chain has TRBV19 and TRBJ1-5, with D perhaps TRBD1 (6 bases). The V end was cut by 4 bases, the J end by 0 bases, with 10 bases between. The V gene's germline CDR1 is LNHDA and CDR2 SQIVND (reference sequence). This CDR3 has 15 amino acids. In DNA form, the CDR3 reads TGTGCCAGTAGTAACGACAGGAATAGCAATCAGCCCCAGCATTTT. Its protein is CASSNDRNSNQPQHF.

The chain uses TRBV19 and TRBJ2-2; 9 bases are a match to TRBD2. The CDR3 sequence is 14 residues long. V lost 7 bases to trimming and J lost 1 base; unmatched junction nucleotides: 1. From germline, CDR1 is LNHDA and CDR2 SQIVND (reference sequence). CDR3 DNA sequence: TGTGCCAGTATAGCGGGGGTGAACACCGGGGAGCTGTTTTTT. Translating gives CASIAGVNTGELFF.

This clone was seen a few times. This rearrangement joins TRBV7-2 to TRBJ1-1; 7 positions match TRBD1. The germline V gene has CDR1 SGHTA and CDR2 FQGNSA. The V and J ends lost 6 bases and 0 bases, in that order; junction bases with no gene match: 7. CDR3 length equals 15 residues. CDR3 amino acids: CASSDQGGLNTEAFF. CDR3 sequence (DNA): TGTGCCAGCAGTGACCAGGGGGGCCTGAACACTGAAGCTTTCTTT.

The chain couples TRBV29-1 to TRBJ1-1, with D tentatively TRBD1 (5 bases). V was shortened by 4 bases and J by 5 bases, with 14 bases between the two germline ends. The CDR3 has 13 amino acids. Germline V CDR1 and CDR2: SQVTM, ANQGSEA. In DNA, the CDR3 is TGCAGCGTTGCTGGGGCGAGTCCGACTGAAGCTTTCTTT. Amino acid sequence: CSVAGASPTEAFF. The complete variable domain, with remaining parts taken from reference TRBV29-1 and TRBJ1-1, reads SAVISQKPSRDICQRGTSLTIQCQVDSQVTMMFWYRQQPGQSLTLIATANQGSEATYESGFVIDKFPISRPNLTFSTLTVSNMSPEDSSIYLCSVAGASPTEAFFGQGTRLTVV.

V usage is TRBV3-1 (or the pseudogene TRBV3-2) and J usage is TRBJ1-2, with TRBD1 identical over 8 bases. CDR1 is LGHDT and CDR2 is YNNKEL in the germline V gene (reference sequence). The CDR3 loop spans 15 amino acids. After removal of 3 bases from V and 7 bases from J, the junction contained 10 bases not matched to a gene. The chain's CDR3 is CASSQPDRGSLGYTF. The CDR3 DNA is TGTGCCAGCAGCCAGCCCGACAGGGGATCTCTTGGCTACACCTTC.

J is TRBJ2-3 and V is TRBV6-4; 10 positions agree with TRBD2. There are 16 residues in the CDR3. V shed 6 bases and J 5 bases; nucleotides not matched to a gene: 11. Germline assignment: CDR1 MRHNA and CDR2 SNTAGT. The CDR3 DNA follows: TGTGCCAGCAGCCGGAGCGGGGGGGCCGACGGAGATACGCAGTATTTT. Translated: CASSRSGGADGDTQYF.

This chain uses TRBV6-1 with TRBJ1-2; the match to TRBD1 covers 7 bases. The length of the CDR3 is 13 residues. Germline V gene lookup returns CDR1 MNHNS and CDR2 SASEGT. Trimming cost V 3 bases and J 4 bases; bases outside gene matches: 2. The CDR3 reads CASSDRGVYGYTF. CDR3 nucleotide sequence: TGTGCCAGCAGTGACAGGGGGGTCTATGGCTACACCTTC.

This clone was recorded a few times. The genes are TRBV7-2 and TRBJ1-2, with D tentatively TRBD1 (5 bases). The CDR3 is made up of 15 amino acids. V lost 5 bases and J 3 bases, leaving 16 bases between the germline ends. Germline V gives CDR1 SGHTA, CDR2 FQGNSA. Here the CDR3 DNA reads TGTGCCAGCAGCGGGGGGAAGTCCCTGGACTATGGCTACACCTTC. As protein: CASSGGKSLDYGYTF.

The chain is built from TRBV5-1 and TRBJ1-2; D is possibly TRBD1 (6 bases). V was trimmed by 9 bases and J by 3 bases, leaving 18 bases between them. The CDR3 is 14 amino acids. In germline, CDR1 is SGHRS, CDR2 YFSETQ. The DNA for the CDR3 is TGCGCCACCAGGAGCGAAGGGGGTGACTATGGCTACACCTTC. Protein sequence: CATRSEGGDYGYTF.

This clone occurred once. J is TRBJ1-5 and V is TRBV28; no definite D call. The V gene lost 8 bases and the J gene lost 7 bases, with 12 bases spanning the gap. Per the germline V gene, CDR1 is MDHEN and CDR2 is SYDVKM. CDR3 length: 12 amino acids. CDR3 DNA sequence: TGTGCCAGCGGCCCTCGGAGGCAGCCCCAGCATTTT. This gives the protein CASGPRRQPQHF.

This chain connects TRBV9 to TRBJ1-4; D is perhaps TRBD1 (6 bases). This CDR3 is built from 16 residues. Germline V CDR1 and CDR2: SGDLS, YYNGEE. Trimming cost V 4 bases and J 7 bases, with 20 bases left between them. In DNA, the CDR3 is TGTGCCAGCAGCACGGGGGGGGCCCACTGGGGTGAAAAACTGTTTTTT. This translates into CASSTGGAHWGEKLFF. The full variable domain, in which reference TRBV9 and TRBJ1-4 provide the parts outside the CDR3, is DSGVTQTPKHLITATGQRVTLRCSPRSGDLSVYWYQQSLDQGLQFLIQYYNGEERAKGNILERFSAQQFPDLHSELNLSSLELGDSALYFCASSTGGAHWGEKLFFGSGTQLSVL.

The V and J genes are TRBV20-1 and TRBJ1-5, with TRBD1 identical over 10 bases. The CDR3 length is 15 residues. J gave up 6 bases and V 3 bases, and 8 bases lay outside the gene matches. Germline loops: CDR1 DFQATT, CDR2 SNEGSKA (reference sequence). The CDR3 loop reads CSASTGQGVGQPQHF. For the CDR3, the DNA is TGCAGTGCTAGTACTGGACAGGGGGTCGGTCAGCCCCAGCATTTT.

This rearrangement joins TRBV27 to TRBJ1-1, with D unresolved. The CDR3 sequence is 17 residues long. Deletions cut 6 bases from V and 0 bases from J, with 20 bases between. Germline V gene data show CDR1 as MNHEY and CDR2 as SMNVEV (reference sequence). CDR3: CASSPQLRPFLNTEAFF. CDR3 coding DNA: TGTGCCAGCAGCCCCCAACTTCGTCCTTTTCTGAACACTGAAGCTTTCTTT.

This chain links TRBV29-1 with TRBJ1-2, with D possibly being TRBD1 (6 bases). This CDR3 is built from 14 residues. Germline CDR1 SQVTM, CDR2 ANQGSEA. Trimming removed 2 bases from V and 8 bases from J, with 18 bases in between. The CDR3 bases are TGCAGCGTTGAAACCTTGAGCAGGGGAGTCGGCTACACCTTC. Protein sequence: CSVETLSRGVGYTF.

The chain has TRBV5-1 and TRBJ1-1; 10 bases line up with TRBD1. Germline V gene lookup returns CDR1 SGHRS and CDR2 YFSETQ. The V segment lost 4 bases and the J segment 2 bases; nucleotides outside the gene matches: 11. CDR3 length: 17 amino acids. Here the CDR3 DNA reads TGCGCCAGCAGCCCCCTAGGGGACAGGGGAGTTAACACTGAAGCTTTCTTT. It specifies CASSPLGDRGVNTEAFF.

The J gene is TRBJ1-1, the V gene TRBV19; a weak D match, TRBD1 (5 bases). Germline loops: CDR1 LNHDA, CDR2 SQIVND (reference sequence). This CDR3 contains 12 residues. The V gene lost 5 bases and the J gene lost 4 bases, with 8 bases spanning the gap. The CDR3 loop reads CASSQGSTEAFF. In DNA form, the CDR3 reads TGTGCCAGTAGTCAGGGTAGCACTGAAGCTTTCTTT.

About this clone: Germline is not matched at one junction end, which may reflect a read error. The V and J genes are TRBV11-3 and TRBJ1-1; D call uncertain. CDR1 is SGHNT, CDR2 YENEEA, per germline. CDR3 length: 13 amino acids. The CDR3 reads CASSLDVDTEAFF. CDR3 nucleotides: TGTGCCAGCAGTTTAGACGTAGACACTGAAGCTTTCTTT.